These 12 T cell receptor beta chains came from one sample sequenced in a study of vaccination and CD4 T cells after COVID-19. For these TCRs, the target antigens are not known. Oncomine TCR Beta short-read sequencing was applied to DNA from cultured CD4+ T cells. TCRdb reprocessed the PCR reads via MiXCR and lists one record per CDR3 protein. The sample lists about 15,000 distinct CDR3 sequences, 65% to 85% seen once, with roughly 9.1% in the top ten. As for treatment: approximately nine-day PBMC culture with coronavirus spike peptide pools or control peptides (ViraFEST assay). This sample comprised CD4+ T cells from blood, cultured in vitro, obtained after SARS-CoV-2 vaccination. These receptor sequences come from a human donor who received a COVID-19 vaccine.

Here the CDR3 reads CASSSTGDVGYTF. CDR3 nucleotides: TGTGCCAGCAGCTCGACAGGGGACGTTGGCTACACCTTC. This chain joins TRBV5-4 and TRBJ1-2; TRBD1 matches 8 bases. Germline-derived CDR1 and CDR2 are SGHNT and YYREEE (reference sequence). This CDR3 comprises 13 residues. The V segment lost 3 bases and the J segment 7 bases; nucleotides outside the gene matches: 5.

The V call is TRBV29-1, the J call TRBJ1-2, with D perhaps TRBD1 (5 bases). This CDR3 comprises 12 residues. Germline assignment: CDR1 SQVTM and CDR2 ANQGSEA. The V end lost 7 bases, the J end lost 10 bases, and 19 bases lay between the germline ends. In nucleotides, the CDR3 is TGCAGCGGGGGGGATATCGGCGGTGACTACACCTTC. Translating gives CSGGDIGGDYTF.

The chain links TRBV12-3 or TRBV12-4 to TRBJ1-3; 7 bases fit TRBD1. J was trimmed by 2 bases and V by 5 bases; bases with no gene match: 6. CDR3 length: 15 amino acids. CDR3 protein: CASSTTGWAGNTIYF. The CDR3 region has the DNA TGTGCCAGCAGTACGACAGGGTGGGCTGGAAACACCATATATTTT.

This chain uses TRBV6-1 with TRBJ1-5; possibly TRBD1 for D (6 bases). CDR1 is MNHNS and CDR2 is SASEGT in the germline V gene. The V and J ends lost 4 bases and 2 bases respectively, with 12 bases between them. The CDR3 is made up of 15 amino acids. CDR3 coding DNA: TGTGCCAGCAGTGTAGCAGGGGTAGGCAATCAGCCCCAGCATTTT. Encoded protein: CASSVAGVGNQPQHF.

This chain connects TRBV15 to TRBJ1-4; D not resolved. Germline loops: CDR1 LNHNV, CDR2 YYDKDF (reference sequence). The CDR3 is made up of 16 amino acids. Trimming left V 0 bases short and J 0 bases short, with 8 bases between. The CDR3 region has the DNA TGTGCCACCAGCAGAGATACACAGACAACTAATGAAAAACTGTTTTTT. Translated, it gives CATSRDTQTTNEKLFF.

The chain employs TRBV9 and TRBJ2-1; D not certain. CDR1 is SGDLS and CDR2 is YYNGEE in the germline V gene. The CDR3 loop spans 12 amino acids. The V end was cut by 0 bases, the J end by 5 bases, with 3 bases between. The CDR3 DNA sequence: TGTGCCAGCAGCGTAGGCGACAATGAGCAGTTCTTC. Translated: CASSVGDNEQFF.

The J gene is TRBJ1-2, the V gene TRBV12-3 or TRBV12-4; D is possibly TRBD1 (6 bases). V was pared by 4 bases and J by 8 bases, with 14 bases between. The CDR3 sequence is 13 residues long. As DNA, the CDR3 is TGTGCCAGCAGTTACAGGGTGAGGGCGGGCTACACCTTC. Translating it yields CASSYRVRAGYTF.

The chain has TRBV19 and TRBJ1-2; TRBD1 matches at 10 bases. The CDR3 extends over 15 amino acids. Unmatched junction bases numbered 10, after V lost 4 bases and J lost 8 bases. The germline gives CDR1 LNHDA, CDR2 SQIVND (reference sequence). CDR3 bases: TGTGCCAGTAGTAATGGAGGGACAGGGGACGGCGGCTACACCTTC. Residues: CASSNGGTGDGGYTF.

This sequence joins TRBV7-3 and TRBJ2-1, with D perhaps TRBD2 (6 bases). Trimming removed 8 bases from V and 9 bases from J, with 17 bases in between. CDR3 size: 13 residues. Germline CDR1 SGHTA, CDR2 FQGTGA. CDR3 bases: TGTGCCAGCTCCCCGGACTGGCGGGGTGAGCAGTTCTTC. Translation: CASSPDWRGEQFF.

This chain connects TRBV6-1 to TRBJ1-6; perhaps TRBD1 as D (5 bases). This CDR3 contains 13 residues. V dropped 6 bases and J dropped 10 bases, with 13 bases sitting between them. Germline lookup yields CDR1 MNHNS and CDR2 SASEGT. The CDR3 DNA follows: TGTGCCAGCAGAAGGGGCCCCCACTCACCCCTCCACTTT. Translating it yields CASRRGPHSPLHF.

CDR3 in amino acids: CAISDATGLGHEKLFF. CDR3 DNA: TGTGCCATCAGTGACGCCACAGGGTTGGGACACGAAAAACTGTTTTTT. This chain joins TRBV10-3 and TRBJ1-4; tentative D call: TRBD1 (6 bases). The CDR3 has 16 amino acids. Germline values: CDR1 ENHRY, CDR2 SYGVKD. Between the trimmed V and J ends, which lost 3 bases and 8 bases, there was a span of 19 bases.

This clonotype is categorized as medium-sized. This chain uses TRBV20-1 with TRBJ1-5; 8 nucleotides agree with TRBD1. V lost 1 base to trimming and J lost 7 bases; unmatched junction nucleotides: 6. Looked up from germline, CDR1 is DFQATT and CDR2 is SNEGSKA (reference sequence). The CDR3 sequence is 14 residues long. The CDR3 sequence is CSARADRGGQPQHF. Here the CDR3 DNA reads TGCAGTGCTAGAGCTGACAGGGGCGGACAGCCCCAGCATTTT.